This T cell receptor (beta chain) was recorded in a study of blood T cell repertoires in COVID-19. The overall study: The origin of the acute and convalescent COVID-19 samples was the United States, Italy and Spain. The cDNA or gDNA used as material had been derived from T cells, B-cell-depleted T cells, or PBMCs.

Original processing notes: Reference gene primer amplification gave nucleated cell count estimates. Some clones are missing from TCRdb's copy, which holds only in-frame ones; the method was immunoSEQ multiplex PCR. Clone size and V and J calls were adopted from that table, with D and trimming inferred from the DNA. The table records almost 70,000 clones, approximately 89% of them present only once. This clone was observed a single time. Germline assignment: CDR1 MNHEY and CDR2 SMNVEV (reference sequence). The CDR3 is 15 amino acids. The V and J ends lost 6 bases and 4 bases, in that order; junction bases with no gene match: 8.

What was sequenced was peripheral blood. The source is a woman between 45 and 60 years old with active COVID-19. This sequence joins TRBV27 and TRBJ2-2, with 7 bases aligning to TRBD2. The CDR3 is CASSRPGGITGELFF. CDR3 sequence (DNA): TGTGCCAGCAGCCGTCCGGGGGGAATCACCGGGGAGCTGTTTTTT.